These 4 T cell receptor beta chains were all obtained from the same sample, sequenced in a study of immune evolution from preneoplasia to lung adenocarcinoma. Sequenced by immunoSEQ multiplex PCR; TCRdb stores in-frame clones only, minus some. The data show fewer than 10,000 clones, with just under 80% seen just once and 10% to 15% held by the top ten. Sequencing was done on a sample of FFPE lung adenocarcinoma in situ tissue. These receptor sequences come from a person at least 80 years old with lung adenocarcinoma.

CDR3 loop: CASSRRDKGETQYF. The CDR3 nucleotides are TGTGCCAGCTCCCGCCGGGACAAGGGAGAGACCCAGTACTTC. J is TRBJ2-5 and V is TRBV6-5; a weak D match, TRBD1 (6 bases). Trimming left V 8 bases short and J 4 bases short, with 17 bases between. There are 14 residues in the CDR3. Germline V gene lookup returns CDR1 MNHEY and CDR2 SVGAGI.

This clone was observed a handful of times. The V call is TRBV7-2, the J call TRBJ1-2; weak D call: TRBD1 (5 bases). Germline assignment: CDR1 SGHTA and CDR2 FQGNSA. The CDR3 is 13 residues long. V gave up 2 bases and J gave up 2 bases, with 6 bases separating them. This CDR3 is CASSLYRNYGYTF. CDR3 nucleotides: TGTGCCAGCAGCTTATACAGGAACTATGGCTACACCTTC.

This clone came up once. This sequence joins TRBV18 and TRBJ2-5; 8 nucleotides agree with TRBD2. CDR1 is KGHSH, CDR2 LQKENI, per germline. Losses at the gene ends were 1 base for V and 9 bases for J; bases not matched to a gene: 4. The CDR3 extends over 13 amino acids. The CDR3 nucleotides are TGTGCCAGCTCACCACTAGCGGGGCAGGCCCAGTACTTC. Translated: CASSPLAGQAQYF.

V usage is TRBV9 and J usage is TRBJ2-2, with D possibly matching TRBD2 (6 bases). The CDR3 sequence is 14 residues long. Looked up from germline, CDR1 is SGDLS and CDR2 is YYNGEE. Trimming left V 3 bases short and J 4 bases short, with 10 bases between. This CDR3 reads CASSAPGVTGELFF. DNA of the CDR3: TGTGCCAGCAGCGCACCGGGAGTCACCGGGGAGCTGTTTTTT. Based on the CDR3 plus reference TRBV9 and TRBJ2-2, the full variable domain is DSGVTQTPKHLITATGQRVTLRCSPRSGDLSVYWYQQSLDQGLQFLIQYYNGEERAKGNILERFSAQQFPDLHSELNLSSLELGDSALYFCASSAPGVTGELFFGEGSRLTVL.